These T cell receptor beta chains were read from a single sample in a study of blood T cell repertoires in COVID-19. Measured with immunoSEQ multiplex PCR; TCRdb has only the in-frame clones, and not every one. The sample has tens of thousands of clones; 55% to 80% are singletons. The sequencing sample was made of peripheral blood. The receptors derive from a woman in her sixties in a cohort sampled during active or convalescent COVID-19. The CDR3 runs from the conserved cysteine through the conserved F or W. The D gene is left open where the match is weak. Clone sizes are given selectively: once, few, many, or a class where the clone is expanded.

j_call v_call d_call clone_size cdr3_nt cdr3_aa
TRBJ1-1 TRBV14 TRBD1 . TGTGCCAGCAGCCCGGACAGGGGCATGACGAACACTGAAGCTTTCTTT CASSPDRGMTNTEAFF
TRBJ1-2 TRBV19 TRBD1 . TGTGCCAGTAGTATGGGGGGACCCGGGACAGCTAACTATGGCTACACCTTC CASSMGGPGTANYGYTF
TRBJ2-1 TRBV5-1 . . TGCGCCAGCAGCTTGTTTCCGGAGGGTTTTAGATCCAATGAGCAGTTCTTC CASSLFPEGFRSNEQFF
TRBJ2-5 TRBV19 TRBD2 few TGTGCCAGTAGTTCGGGAGCGGGGACGGAGACCCAGTACTTC CASSSGAGTETQYF
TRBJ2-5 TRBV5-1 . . TGCGCCAGCAGCTTTGGGGCACAAGAGACCCAGTACTTC CASSFGAQETQYF
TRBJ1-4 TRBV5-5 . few TGTGCCAGCCCGAGCGGGTTCATGGAAAAACTGTTTTTT CASPSGFMEKLFF
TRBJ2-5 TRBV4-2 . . TGTGCCAGCAGCCAAGTAACAGGCCAAGAGACCCAGTACTTC CASSQVTGQETQYF
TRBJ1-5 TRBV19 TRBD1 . TGTGCCAGTAGTACGACAGGGGTAAATCAGCCCCAGCATTTT CASSTTGVNQPQHF
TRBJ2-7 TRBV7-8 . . TGTGCCAGCAGCCGGATGGTGGGGCCGGTCTCCTACGAGCAGTACTTC CASSRMVGPVSYEQYF
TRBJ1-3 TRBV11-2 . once TGTGCCAGCAGCTTAGCGAGGGAAAACACCATATATTTT CASSLARENTIYF
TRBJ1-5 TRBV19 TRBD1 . TGTGCCAGTAGTATCTTTGTGGGGCAGGGGGCGGGTCAGCCCCAGCATTTT CASSIFVGQGAGQPQHF
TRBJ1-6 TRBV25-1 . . TGTGCCAGCAGTGTTGGCACGCTGAATTCACCCCTCCACTTT CASSVGTLNSPLHF
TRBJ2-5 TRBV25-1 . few TGTGCCAGCAGTGTTCCAGGGAACCAAGAGACCCAGTACTTC CASSVPGNQETQYF
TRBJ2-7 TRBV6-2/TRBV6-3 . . TGTGCCAGCAGTTACTTGGGGAGTGGCGAGCAGTACTTC CASSYLGSGEQYF
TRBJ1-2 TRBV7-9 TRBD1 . TGTGCCAGCAGCGGACAGGGGGGCTATGGCTACACCTTC CASSGQGGYGYTF
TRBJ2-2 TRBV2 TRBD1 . TGTGCCAGCAGAGAGGACAGGGCCACCGGGGAGCTGTTTTTT CASREDRATGELFF
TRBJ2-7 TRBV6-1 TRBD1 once TGTGCCAGCAGTGAACCCGGACAGGTGACCTACGAGCAGTACTTC CASSEPGQVTYEQYF
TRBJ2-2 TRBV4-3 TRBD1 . TGCGCCAGCAGTCGAACGGACAGGGGGCAGATCGGGGAGCTGTTTTTT CASSRTDRGQIGELFF
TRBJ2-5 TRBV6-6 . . TGTGCCAGCAGTCAAGGACAGAGCCAACAAGAGACCCAGTACTTC CASSQGQSQQETQYF
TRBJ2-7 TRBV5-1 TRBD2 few TGCGCCAGCAGCTTGGGGCCAGGACGGGGGACTAACGAGCAGTACTTC CASSLGPGRGTNEQYF
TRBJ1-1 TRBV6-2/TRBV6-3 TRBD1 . TGTGCCAGCGGTTACAGGGGTGTCACTGAAGCTTTCTTT CASGYRGVTEAFF
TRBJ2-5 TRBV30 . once TGTGCCTGGAGTGTCCGGAGAGGCCAAGAGACCCAGTACTTC CAWSVRRGQETQYF
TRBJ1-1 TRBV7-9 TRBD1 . TGTGCCAGTGGGGGACAGGGGGCTTTCTTT CASGGQGAFF
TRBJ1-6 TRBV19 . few TGTGCCAGTAGTATCAAACAGGGTTATAATTCACCCCTCCACTTT CASSIKQGYNSPLHF
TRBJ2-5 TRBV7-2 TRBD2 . TGTGCCAGCAGCTTTTCCCTAGCGGGGGGGGGAGAGACCCAGTACTTC CASSFSLAGGGETQYF
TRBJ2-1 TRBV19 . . TGTGCCAGTAGTGGGCGGGATCAGATCAATGAGCAGTTCTTC CASSGRDQINEQFF
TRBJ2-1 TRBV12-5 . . TGTGCTAGTGGTCGATGGGCCTGGAGGGGTCCCAATGAGCAGTTCTTC CASGRWAWRGPNEQFF
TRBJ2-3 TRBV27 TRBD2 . TGTGCCAGCAGTTTACTAGCGGGGGGCACAGATACGCAGTATTTT CASSLLAGGTDTQYF
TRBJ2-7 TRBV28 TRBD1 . TGTGCCACAACGGTGGGTCAGGGGGCCAGTTACGAGCAGTACTTC CATTVGQGASYEQYF
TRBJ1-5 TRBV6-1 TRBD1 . TGTGCCAGCAGTGAGGGTTGGACAGGGGGATATCAGCCCCAGCATTTT CASSEGWTGGYQPQHF
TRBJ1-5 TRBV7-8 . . TGTGCCAGCAGCTTAGCGTATTCTTTATTGAGGGTGGACAATCAGCCCCAGCATTTT CASSLAYSLLRVDNQPQHF
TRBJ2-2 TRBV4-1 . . TGCGCCAGCAGCCAAGTAACCAGGGACACCGGGGAGCTGTTTTTT CASSQVTRDTGELFF
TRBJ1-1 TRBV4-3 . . TGCGCCAGCAGCCAAGATACGGGGTTGGGTGCTTTCTTT CASSQDTGLGAFF
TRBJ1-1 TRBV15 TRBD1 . TGTGCCACCAGCAGAGAGGGACAGGCTAACACTGAAGCTTTCTTT CATSREGQANTEAFF
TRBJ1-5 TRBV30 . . TGTGCCTGGAGTGAGGGACTGTGGAATCAGCCCCAGCATTTT CAWSEGLWNQPQHF
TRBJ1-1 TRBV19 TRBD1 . TGTGCCAGTAGTACCGGGGACAGGGGTTCGACTGAAGCTTTCTTT CASSTGDRGSTEAFF
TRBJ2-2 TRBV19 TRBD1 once TGTGCCAGTACCGACAGGGGTAACACCGGGGAGCTGTTTTTT CASTDRGNTGELFF
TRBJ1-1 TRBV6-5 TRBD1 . TGTGCCAGCAGCCGGACAGGGGGCGCCGGGGAAGCTTTCTTT CASSRTGGAGEAFF
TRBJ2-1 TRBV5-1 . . TGCGCCAGCAGCTTGACAGGGAGCTCCTACAATGAGCAGTTCTTC CASSLTGSSYNEQFF
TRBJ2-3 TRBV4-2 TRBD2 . TGTGCCAGCAGCCAAGACCTAGCGGGGAAAAGCACAGATACGCAGTATTTT CASSQDLAGKSTDTQYF
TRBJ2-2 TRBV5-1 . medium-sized TGCGCCAGCAGCTTGGACTCAAACACCGGGGAGCTGTTTTTT CASSLDSNTGELFF